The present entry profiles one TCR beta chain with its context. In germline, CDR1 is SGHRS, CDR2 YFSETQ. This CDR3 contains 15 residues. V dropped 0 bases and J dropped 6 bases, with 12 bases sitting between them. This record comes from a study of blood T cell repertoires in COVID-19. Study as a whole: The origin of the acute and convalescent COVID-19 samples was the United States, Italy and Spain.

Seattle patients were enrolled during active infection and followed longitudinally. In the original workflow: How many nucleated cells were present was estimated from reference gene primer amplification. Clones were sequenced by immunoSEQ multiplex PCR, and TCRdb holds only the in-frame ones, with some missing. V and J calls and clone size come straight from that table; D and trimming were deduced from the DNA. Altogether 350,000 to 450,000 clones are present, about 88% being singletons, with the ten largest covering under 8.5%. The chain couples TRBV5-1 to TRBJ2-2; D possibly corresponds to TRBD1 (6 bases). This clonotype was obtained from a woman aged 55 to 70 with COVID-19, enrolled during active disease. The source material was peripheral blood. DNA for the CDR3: TGCGCCAGCAGCTTGGCCTACAGGGTAGCCGGGGAGCTGTTTTTT. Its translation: CASSLAYRVAGELFF. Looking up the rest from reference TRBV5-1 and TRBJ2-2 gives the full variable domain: KAGVTQTPRYLIKTRGQQVTLSCSPISGHRSVSWYQQTPGQGLQFLFEYFSETQRNKGNFPGRFSGRQFSNSRSEMNVSTLELGDSALYLCASSLAYRVAGELFFGEGSRLTVL.